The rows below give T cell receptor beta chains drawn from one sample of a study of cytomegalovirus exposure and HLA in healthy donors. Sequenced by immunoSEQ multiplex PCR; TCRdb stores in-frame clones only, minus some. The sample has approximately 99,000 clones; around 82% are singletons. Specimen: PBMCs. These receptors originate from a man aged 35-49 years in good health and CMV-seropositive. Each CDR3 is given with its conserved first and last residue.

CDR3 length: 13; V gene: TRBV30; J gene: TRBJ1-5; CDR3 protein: CAWTRDSLQPQHF
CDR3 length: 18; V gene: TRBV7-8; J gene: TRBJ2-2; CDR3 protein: CASKPLNFSGLSTGELFF
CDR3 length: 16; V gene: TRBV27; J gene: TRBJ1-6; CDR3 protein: CASTISGTIYNSPLHF
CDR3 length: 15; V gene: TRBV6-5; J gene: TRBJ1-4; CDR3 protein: CASSSGSMTNEKLFF
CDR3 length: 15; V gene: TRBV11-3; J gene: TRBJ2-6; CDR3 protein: CASSGTATGANVLTF
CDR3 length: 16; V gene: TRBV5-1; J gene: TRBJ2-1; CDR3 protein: CASSLALDRDLDEQFF
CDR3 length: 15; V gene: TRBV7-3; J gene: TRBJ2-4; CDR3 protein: CASSLPSRQGAFQYF
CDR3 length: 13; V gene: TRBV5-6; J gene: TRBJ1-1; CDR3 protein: CASSLRGGTEAFF
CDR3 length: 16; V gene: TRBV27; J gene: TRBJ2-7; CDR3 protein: CASSYESGISLYEQYF
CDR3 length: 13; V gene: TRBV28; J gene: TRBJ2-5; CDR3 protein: CASSRGTGETQYF
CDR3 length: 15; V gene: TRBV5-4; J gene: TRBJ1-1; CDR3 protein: CASSSPHVGETEAFF
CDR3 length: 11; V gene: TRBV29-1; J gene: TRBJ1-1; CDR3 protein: CSVAVNTEAFF
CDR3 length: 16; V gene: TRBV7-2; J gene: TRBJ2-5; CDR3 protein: CASSFPAGAPQGTQYF
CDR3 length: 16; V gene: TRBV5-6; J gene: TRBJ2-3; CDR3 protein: CASSLAADPSTDTQYF
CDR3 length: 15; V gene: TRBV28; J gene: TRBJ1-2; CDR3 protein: CASSRTGDTYYGYTF
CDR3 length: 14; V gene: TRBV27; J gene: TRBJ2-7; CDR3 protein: CASSRSGTDYEQYF
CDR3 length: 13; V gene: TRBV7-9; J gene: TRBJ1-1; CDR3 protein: CASGKQGATEAFF
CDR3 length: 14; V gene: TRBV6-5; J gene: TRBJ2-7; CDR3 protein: CAAALAGANDEQYF
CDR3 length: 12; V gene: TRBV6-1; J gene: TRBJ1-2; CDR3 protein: CAESQENYGYTF